The clone carrying this T cell receptor (beta chain) showed up just once. Original processing methods: Estimation of nucleated cell counts relied on the amplification of reference gene primers. Assay: immunoSEQ multiplex PCR; the TCRdb copy retains only in-frame clones and omits some. V, J and clone size are those of that table, while D and trimming were read from the DNA. The sample has 100,000 to 150,000 clones, about 88% seen once. The CDR3 consists of 18 residues. This sample is part of a study of blood T cell repertoires in COVID-19. The V gene is TRBV12-2, the J gene TRBJ2-1; the table gives TRBD2 as D, unverified against the DNA. TRBV12-2 is deemed a pseudogene. Sample: peripheral blood. This TCR derives from a woman of 80 years or more with acute or convalescent COVID-19. CDR3 in DNA: TGTGCAAGTCGCTTTGCCCGCCTAGCGGGAGGGGGATACAATGAGCAGTTCTTC. Its translation: CASRFARLAGGGYNEQFF.